The sequence of this TCR beta chain was determined in a study of blood T cell repertoires in COVID-19. This table comes from immunoSEQ multiplex PCR, and its TCRdb copy is limited to in-frame clones, with some not included. The table lists around 230,000 clones, approximately 84% of them singletons, with approximately 15% in the top ten. The germline V gene encodes CDR1 MNHEY and CDR2 SVGAGI. Trimming cost V 11 bases and J 2 bases, with 15 bases left between them. This CDR3 region has 13 residues. Participants, about 18 to 100 years old, spanned approximately 25 US areas. Cohort 3 recovered donors had two negative PCRs, clearance, or symptom resolution.

Specimen: PBMCs or T cells enriched from blood (not recorded which). The chain recombines TRBV6-5 with TRBJ1-2, with no clear D. The sequence came from a man aged 40-50 years who had recovered from COVID-19. This CDR3 is CAARRNTNYGYTF. The DNA for the CDR3 is TGTGCCGCCCGGCGGAACACGAACTATGGCTACACCTTC.